The present T cell receptor (beta chain) was sequenced within a study of control samples from healthy donors and cancer patients. Produced via immunoSEQ multiplex PCR; TCRdb's table is partial and in-frame only. The sample lists roughly 100,000 clones, around 82% occurring once. CDR3 length: 16 residues. Germline lookup yields CDR1 LGHNA and CDR2 YSLEER. V shed 4 bases, J shed 3 bases, and the junction held 8 bases outside the gene matches. What was sequenced was blood. The V call is TRBV4-3, the J call TRBJ2-4; TRBD2 matches at 8 bases. The TCR originated in a woman aged 45-65 years in good health. In nucleotides, the CDR3 is TGCGCCAGCAGCCCCCGCCTAGCGGGTTTCAAAAACATTCAGTACTTC. This codes for CASSPRLAGFKNIQYF.